The 32 T cell receptor beta chains reported below all come from one sample, sequenced in a study of cytomegalovirus exposure and HLA in healthy donors. The PCR had 60 Vbeta and 13 Jbeta primers. Some clones are missing from TCRdb's copy, which holds only in-frame ones; the method was immunoSEQ multiplex PCR. The table has about 210,000 clones, 75% to 80% seen once. The specimen sequenced was PBMCs. These receptors were collected from a woman in her 30s in good health and CMV-seropositive.

The count of this clone is one. The chain joins TRBV19 to TRBJ2-7, with TRBD2 matching 7 bases. In germline, CDR1 is LNHDA, CDR2 SQIVND (reference sequence). The trim removed 8 bases at V and 4 bases at J, leaving 8 bases unmatched. CDR3 length: 13 residues. DNA for the CDR3: TGTGCCAGTTCCGGGACTACCTTATACGAGCAGTACTTC. Its translation: CASSGTTLYEQYF.

The table lists this clone with a few counts. The rearrangement joins TRBV6-5 to TRBJ2-1; TRBD1 is a possible D gene (5 bases). Germline V CDR1 and CDR2: MNHEY, SVGAGI. The CDR3 loop spans 15 amino acids. Trimming removed 8 bases at V and 10 bases at J, with 24 bases between. The CDR3 sequence: CASAHDSVSLLEQFF. In DNA form, the CDR3 reads TGTGCCAGCGCACACGACAGTGTTTCTCTTTTGGAGCAGTTCTTC.

The rearrangement links TRBV2 to TRBJ1-1; D is unclear. The V end was cut by 7 bases, the J end by 4 bases, with 16 bases between. This CDR3 has 14 residues. CDR1 SNHLY and CDR2 FYNNEI come from the germline V gene. CDR3 in DNA: TGTGCCAGCACCGGGCCGGCGGCGGGCACTGAAGCTTTCTTT. Protein product: CASTGPAAGTEAFF.

This rearrangement joins TRBV28 to TRBJ1-6; no firm D call. V was shortened by 6 bases and J by 0 bases, with 12 bases between the two germline ends. The CDR3 is 16 residues long. Germline assignment: CDR1 MDHEN and CDR2 SYDVKM. CDR3 nucleotides: TGTGCCAGCAGACGATCAAAGAGCTCCTATAATTCACCCCTCCACTTT. Amino acid sequence: CASRRSKSSYNSPLHF. The entire variable domain, with the rest obtained from reference TRBV28 and TRBJ1-6, is as follows: DVKVTQSSRYLVKRTGEKVFLECVQDMDHENMFWYRQDPGLGLRLIYFSYDVKMKEKGDIPEGYSVSREKKERFSLILESASTNQTSMYLCASRRSKSSYNSPLHFGNGTRLTVT.

This chain connects TRBV5-1 to TRBJ2-7; a possible D gene is TRBD2 (6 bases). The CDR3 contains 15 residues. Germline V CDR1 and CDR2: SGHRS, YFSETQ. V lost 3 bases and J 3 bases, leaving 16 bases between the germline ends. The CDR3, as DNA: TGCGCCAGCAGCTGGAGGGCCGGGTCCTACTACGAGCAGTACTTC. The encoded protein is CASSWRAGSYYEQYF.

V is TRBV18 and J is TRBJ2-7, with D possibly TRBD2 on 6 matching bases. The CDR3 has 15 amino acids. Germline CDR1 and CDR2: KGHSH and LQKENI. V gave up 6 bases and J gave up 3 bases, with 18 bases separating them. As DNA, the CDR3 is TGTGCCAGCTCTACTTCGGGCGGGAACAACTACGAGCAGTACTTC. Protein product: CASSTSGGNNYEQYF.

The CDR3 bases are TGTGCCAGCAGTCCCAGCAGACTAGCCGGTGAGCAGTTCTTC. Amino acids: CASSPSRLAGEQFF. This chain connects TRBV27 to TRBJ2-1; 7 positions agree with TRBD2. The junction had 10 bases not matched to a gene; V was cut back by 5 bases and J by 9 bases. Germline V gives CDR1 MNHEY, CDR2 SMNVEV (reference sequence). The CDR3 runs 14 residues.

This chain uses TRBV13 with TRBJ2-1; 15 nucleotides match TRBD2. The CDR3 totals 20 residues. The germline V gene has CDR1 PRHDT and CDR2 FYEKMQ (reference sequence). The V gene end was trimmed by 4 bases and the J gene end by 0 bases; junction bases not matched to a gene: 10. In nucleotides, the CDR3 is TGTGCCAGCAGCTCGATCCTCGGACTAGCGGGAGGGAGCTCCTACAATGAGCAGTTCTTC. It codes for CASSSILGLAGGSSYNEQFF.

The chain uses TRBV6-6 and TRBJ1-6; the D gene is possibly TRBD1 (5 bases). The V and J ends lost 5 bases and 10 bases respectively, with 21 bases between them. Germline lookup yields CDR1 MNHNY and CDR2 SVGAGI (reference sequence). The CDR3 loop spans 16 amino acids. This CDR3 reads CASSPISGGFRSPLHF. In DNA form, the CDR3 reads TGTGCCAGCAGTCCTATCTCGGGGGGATTTAGATCACCCCTCCACTTT.

The V gene is TRBV29-1, the J gene TRBJ2-1; no clear D. The V gene's germline CDR1 is SQVTM and CDR2 ANQGSEA. V was cut by 7 bases and J by 4 bases, with 8 bases left in between. The CDR3 totals 11 residues. The DNA for the CDR3 is TGCAGCGGACGACTGTACAATGAGCAGTTCTTC. Amino acids: CSGRLYNEQFF.

This clone has just a few counts. The rearrangement links TRBV5-4 to TRBJ2-3, with 8 bases matching TRBD1. The germline CDR1 and CDR2 sequences are SGHNT and YYREEE (reference sequence). With V trimmed by 5 bases and J by 2 bases, 7 bases remained unmatched. The CDR3 totals 15 residues. The CDR3 sequence: CASSLTGAYTDTQYF. CDR3 sequence (DNA): TGTGCCAGCAGTCTGACAGGGGCCTACACAGATACGCAGTATTTT.

The chain recombines TRBV23-1 with TRBJ1-5; TRBD1 matches at 8 bases. TRBV23-1 counts as an open reading frame of uncertain function. Trimming took 7 bases from V and 2 from J; bases not matched to a gene: 7. This CDR3 region has 15 residues. Here the CDR3 reads CASNTGGLGNQPQHF. The CDR3 DNA reads as TGCGCCAGCAACACAGGGGGATTGGGCAATCAGCCCCAGCATTTT.

The rearrangement joins TRBV11-3 to TRBJ2-1, with a tentative D call TRBD2 (5 bases). The CDR3 sequence is 15 residues long. V lost 5 bases and J lost 9, with 20 bases in between. The germline CDR1 and CDR2 sequences are SGHNT and YENEEA. The DNA of the CDR3 is TGTGCCAGCAGCCCTAGAGGGTCACAATTGGGTGAGCAGTTCTTC. It yields the protein CASSPRGSQLGEQFF.

The rearrangement links TRBV6-5 to TRBJ2-5, with TRBD1 as a possible D gene (5 bases). V lost 7 bases, J lost 0 bases, and 12 bases lay in between. This CDR3 comprises 14 residues. In germline, CDR1 is MNHEY, CDR2 SVGAGI. The CDR3 sequence is CASKGAPYQETQYF. The DNA of the CDR3 is TGTGCCAGCAAAGGGGCCCCGTACCAAGAGACCCAGTACTTC.

The rearrangement links TRBV29-1 to TRBJ1-5; D possibly corresponds to TRBD1 (5 bases). The ends were cut back, 4 bases at V and 7 bases at J, with 14 bases in the middle. Germline assignment: CDR1 SQVTM and CDR2 ANQGSEA. This CDR3 comprises 13 residues. CDR3 amino acids: CSVAVSGRQPQHF. For the CDR3, the DNA is TGCAGCGTTGCTGTGTCAGGGCGGCAGCCCCAGCATTTT.

A few counts support this clone. This chain connects TRBV29-1 to TRBJ2-1; perhaps TRBD2 as D (5 bases). Trimming shortened V by 2 bases and J by 3 bases, and 8 bases separated the two germline ends. The CDR3 is made up of 13 amino acids. CDR1 SQVTM and CDR2 ANQGSEA come from the germline V gene. CDR3 in DNA: TGCAGCGTTGAACTCGGGATCTACAATGAGCAGTTCTTC. It is translated as CSVELGIYNEQFF.

The V call is TRBV10-2, the J call TRBJ2-1, with D maybe TRBD1 (5 bases). Trimming removed 6 bases at V and 2 bases at J, with 17 bases between. The CDR3 consists of 16 residues. Germline CDR1 and CDR2: WSHSY and SAAADI. Here the CDR3 DNA reads TGCGCCAGCAGCGCAACTCAGGGCCTGGCCTACAATGAGCAGTTCTTC. As protein: CASSATQGLAYNEQFF.

The chain uses TRBV5-1 and TRBJ2-5, with 8 bases matching TRBD1. V was clipped by 0 bases and J by 4 bases; unmatched bases: 8. This CDR3 region has 16 residues. From germline, CDR1 is SGHRS and CDR2 YFSETQ. The CDR3 here is CASSLALDREGETQYF. The DNA of the CDR3 is TGCGCCAGCAGCTTGGCCTTGGACAGGGAAGGAGAGACCCAGTACTTC.

This chain connects TRBV5-1 to TRBJ2-2; D might be TRBD1 (6 bases). Between the trimmed V and J ends, which lost 2 bases and 6 bases, there was a span of 8 bases. CDR1 SGHRS and CDR2 YFSETQ come from the germline V gene. This CDR3 is 13 amino acids long. The CDR3 here is CASSLQGAGELFF. CDR3 nucleotides: TGCGCCAGCAGCTTACAGGGTGCCGGGGAGCTGTTTTTT.

The CDR3 sequence: CASSPAWAGADNYGYTF. DNA for the CDR3: TGTGCCAGCAGCCCCGCCTGGGCGGGGGCGGATAACTATGGCTACACCTTC. The chain combines TRBV5-4 with TRBJ1-2; a weak D match, TRBD1 (6 bases). Looked up from germline, CDR1 is SGHNT and CDR2 is YYREEE (reference sequence). CDR3 length: 17 residues. V lost 4 bases and J lost 1, with 20 bases in between.

The rearrangement joins TRBV6-1 to TRBJ2-4; D possibly corresponds to TRBD1 (6 bases). The CDR3 covers 15 residues. In germline, CDR1 is MNHNS, CDR2 SASEGT. The V end lost 4 bases, the J end lost 3 bases, and 13 bases lay between the germline ends. CDR3 protein: CASSGWGRGKNIQYF. DNA of the CDR3: TGTGCCAGCAGTGGATGGGGGCGCGGCAAAAACATTCAGTACTTC.

The chain links TRBV28 to TRBJ2-3, with TRBD1 identical over 8 bases. The CDR3 extends over 16 amino acids. V was pared by 5 bases and J by 1 base, with 8 bases of the junction left unmatched. CDR1 and CDR2 (germline): MDHEN, SYDVKM. The chain's CDR3 is CASSAPGQGRTDTQYF. The CDR3 nucleotides read TGTGCCAGCAGTGCGCCCGGACAGGGACGCACAGATACGCAGTATTTT.

V and J are TRBV5-6 and TRBJ2-7; 7 bases are shared with TRBD1. In germline, CDR1 is SGHDT, CDR2 YYEEEE. Trimming cost V 0 bases and J 3 bases; bases outside gene matches: 6. This CDR3 is 15 amino acids long. The CDR3 sequence is CASSLGTGGFYEQYF. CDR3 sequence (DNA): TGTGCCAGCAGCTTGGGGACAGGCGGGTTCTACGAGCAGTACTTC. The full variable domain, with the rest looked up from reference TRBV5-6 and TRBJ2-7, is DAGVTQSPTHLIKTRGQQVTLRCSPKSGHDTVSWYQQALGQGPQFIFQYYEEEERQRGNFPDRFSGHQFPNYSSELNVNALLLGDSALYLCASSLGTGGFYEQYFGPGTRLTVT.

This chain uses TRBV27 with TRBJ2-7; 7 bases fit TRBD1. CDR1 MNHEY and CDR2 SMNVEV come from the germline V gene (reference sequence). CDR3 length equals 15 residues. V shed 6 bases, J shed 3 bases, and the junction held 11 bases outside the gene matches. CDR3 nucleotide sequence: TGTGCCAGCAGCATGACAGGGAGCCCCTTCTACGAGCAGTACTTC. This encodes CASSMTGSPFYEQYF.

CDR3 sequence (DNA): TGTGCCAGCAGTTTCCAGGGGAACTATGGCTACACCTTC. It encodes CASSFQGNYGYTF. The gene calls are TRBV27 and TRBJ1-2, with TRBD1 as a possible D gene (6 bases). The CDR3 sequence is 13 residues long. V shed 3 bases and J shed 2 bases, with 7 bases lying between them. The germline V gene has CDR1 MNHEY and CDR2 SMNVEV (reference sequence).

The chain combines TRBV2 with TRBJ2-3, with D perhaps TRBD1 (5 bases). The CDR3 loop spans 18 amino acids. Germline V gene lookup returns CDR1 SNHLY and CDR2 FYNNEI. The germline V and J ends were trimmed by 2 bases and 2 bases, with 20 bases remaining between them. The CDR3 region has the DNA TGTGCCAGCAGTGAATTTTCAGGGCGACAGCGCCACACAGATACGCAGTATTTT. Translated: CASSEFSGRQRHTDTQYF. Full variable domain (rest looked up from reference TRBV2 and TRBJ2-3): EPEVTQTPSHQVTQMGQEVILRCVPISNHLYFYWYRQILGQKVEFLVSFYNNEISEKSEIFDDQFSVERPDGSNFTLKIRSTKLEDSAMYFCASSEFSGRQRHTDTQYFGPGTRLTVL.

V gene TRBV5-1 combines with J gene TRBJ1-2; no clear D gene. V was cut by 1 base and J by 4 bases, with 14 bases left in between. The CDR3 is 15 residues long. Germline CDR1 is SGHRS and CDR2 is YFSETQ. The CDR3 DNA sequence: TGCGCCAGCAGCTTGACGGGGTCGGTGGGCTATGGCTACACCTTC. Protein sequence: CASSLTGSVGYGYTF.

The V gene is TRBV4-1, the J gene TRBJ2-2; 7 bases are shared with TRBD1. The CDR3 is 17 residues long. In germline, CDR1 is MGHRA, CDR2 YSYEKL. V shed 4 bases and J 0 bases; nucleotides not matched to a gene: 8. The CDR3 DNA follows: TGCGCCAGCAGCCGTCAACGACAGGGAGCGAACACCGGGGAGCTGTTTTTT. Its translation is CASSRQRQGANTGELFF.

This chain uses TRBV2 with TRBJ1-1; 8 bases are shared with TRBD1. With 10 bases clipped from V and 0 bases from J, the junction kept 10 bases outside the gene matches. The CDR3 spans 15 residues. The germline V gene encodes CDR1 SNHLY and CDR2 FYNNEI. This chain's CDR3 is CANQQGDAMNTEAFF. The CDR3 DNA follows: TGTGCCAACCAACAGGGGGATGCAATGAACACTGAAGCTTTCTTT.

This clone appeared a few times. The J gene is TRBJ1-1, the V gene TRBV25-1, with TRBD1 as a possible D gene (5 bases). Trimming took 2 bases from V and 1 from J, leaving 8 bases between them. CDR1 and CDR2 from the germline V gene are MGHDK and SYGVNS. The CDR3 is made up of 14 amino acids. The CDR3 here is CASSEIGQNTEAFF. The CDR3 bases are TGTGCCAGCAGTGAAATCGGACAGAACACTGAAGCTTTCTTT.

The CDR3 sequence is CASSLVPYYSNQPQHF. The CDR3 bases are TGTGCCAGCAGCTTGGTTCCATACTATAGCAATCAGCCCCAGCATTTT. V is TRBV5-5 and J is TRBJ1-5; no firm D call. The CDR3 has 16 residues. V was shortened by 0 bases and J by 0 bases, with 10 bases between the two germline ends. Per germline, CDR1 SGHKS and CDR2 YYEKEE (reference sequence).

The chain employs TRBV5-4 and TRBJ2-5, with TRBD2 identical over 8 bases. In germline, CDR1 is SGHNT, CDR2 YYREEE (reference sequence). The CDR3 covers 15 residues. V was clipped by 1 base and J by 2 bases; unmatched bases: 4. In DNA form, the CDR3 reads TGTGCCAGCAGCTTGTATCGGGGGGGGCAAGAGACCCAGTACTTC. Its protein product is CASSLYRGGQETQYF.